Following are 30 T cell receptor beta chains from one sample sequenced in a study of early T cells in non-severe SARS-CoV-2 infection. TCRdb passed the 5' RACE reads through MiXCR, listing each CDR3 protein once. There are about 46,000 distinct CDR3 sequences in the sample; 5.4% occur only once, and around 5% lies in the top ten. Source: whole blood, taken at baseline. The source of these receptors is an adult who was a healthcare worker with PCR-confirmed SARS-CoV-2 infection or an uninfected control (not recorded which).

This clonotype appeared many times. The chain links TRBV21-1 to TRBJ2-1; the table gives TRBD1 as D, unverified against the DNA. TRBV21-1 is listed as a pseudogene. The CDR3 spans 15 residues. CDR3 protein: CASSRSEGLFDEQFF. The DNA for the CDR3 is TGTGCCAGCAGCCGGAGCGAGGGGCTGTTCGATGAGCAGTTCTTC.

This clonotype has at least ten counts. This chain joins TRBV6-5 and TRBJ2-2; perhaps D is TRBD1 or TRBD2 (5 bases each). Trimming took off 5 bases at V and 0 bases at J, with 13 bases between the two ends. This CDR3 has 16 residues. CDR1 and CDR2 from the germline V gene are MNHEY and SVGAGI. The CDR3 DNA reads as TGTGCCAGCAGTACCGGGACGGACGCGAACACCGGGGAGCTGTTTTTT. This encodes CASSTGTDANTGELFF.

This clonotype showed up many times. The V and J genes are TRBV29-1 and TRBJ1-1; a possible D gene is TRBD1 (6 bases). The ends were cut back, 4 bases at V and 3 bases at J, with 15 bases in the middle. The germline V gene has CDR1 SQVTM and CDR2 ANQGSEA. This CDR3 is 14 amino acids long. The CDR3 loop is CSVGAQGADTEAFF. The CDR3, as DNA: TGCAGCGTTGGGGCACAGGGAGCGGACACTGAAGCTTTCTTT.

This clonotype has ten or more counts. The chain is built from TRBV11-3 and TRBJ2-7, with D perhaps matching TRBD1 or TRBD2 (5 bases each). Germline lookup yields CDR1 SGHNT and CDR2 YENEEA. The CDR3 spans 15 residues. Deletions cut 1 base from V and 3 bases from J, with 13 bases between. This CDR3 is CASSLGRDPSYEQYF. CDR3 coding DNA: TGTGCCAGCAGCTTAGGCCGGGACCCAAGCTACGAGCAGTACTTC. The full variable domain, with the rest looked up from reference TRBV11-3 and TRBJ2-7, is EAGVVQSPRYKIIEKKQPVAFWCNPISGHNTLYWYLQNLGQGPELLIRYENEEAVDDSQLPKDRFSAERLKGVDSTLKIQPAELGDSAVYLCASSLGRDPSYEQYFGPGTRLTVT.

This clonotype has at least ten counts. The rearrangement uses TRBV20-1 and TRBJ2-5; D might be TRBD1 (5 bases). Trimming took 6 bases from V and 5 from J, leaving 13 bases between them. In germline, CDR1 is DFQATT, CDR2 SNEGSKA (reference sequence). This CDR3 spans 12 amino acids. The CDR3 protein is CSASGSGETQYF. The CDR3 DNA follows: TGCAGTGCGAGTGGGTCAGGGGAGACCCAGTACTTC.

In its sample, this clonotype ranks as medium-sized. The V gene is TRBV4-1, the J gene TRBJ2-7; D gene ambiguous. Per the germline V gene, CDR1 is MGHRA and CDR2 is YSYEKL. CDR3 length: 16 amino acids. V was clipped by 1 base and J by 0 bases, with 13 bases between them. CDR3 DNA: TGCGCCAGCAGCCAAGCAGCCATGGGCGTCTCCTACGAGCAGTACTTC. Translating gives CASSQAAMGVSYEQYF.

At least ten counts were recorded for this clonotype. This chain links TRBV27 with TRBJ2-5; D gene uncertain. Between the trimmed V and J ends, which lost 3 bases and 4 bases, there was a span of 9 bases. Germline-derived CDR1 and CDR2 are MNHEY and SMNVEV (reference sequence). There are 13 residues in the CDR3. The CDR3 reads CASSFRVLETQYF. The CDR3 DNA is TGTGCCAGCAGTTTTAGGGTCCTAGAGACCCAGTACTTC.

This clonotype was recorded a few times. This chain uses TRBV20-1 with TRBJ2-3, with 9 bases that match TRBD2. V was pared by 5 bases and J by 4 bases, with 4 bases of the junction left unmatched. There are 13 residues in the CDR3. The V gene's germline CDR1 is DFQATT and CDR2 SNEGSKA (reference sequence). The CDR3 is CSAPVAGADTQYF. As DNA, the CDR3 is TGCAGTGCTCCAGTAGCGGGGGCAGATACGCAGTATTTT.

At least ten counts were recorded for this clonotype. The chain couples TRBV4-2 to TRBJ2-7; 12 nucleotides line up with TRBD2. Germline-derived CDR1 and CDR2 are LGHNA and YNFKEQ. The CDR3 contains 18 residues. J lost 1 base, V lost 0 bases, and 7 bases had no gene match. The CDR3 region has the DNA TGTGCCAGCAGCCAAGAGACTAGCGGGAGCCCCGTTTCCTACGAGCAGTACTTC. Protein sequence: CASSQETSGSPVSYEQYF.

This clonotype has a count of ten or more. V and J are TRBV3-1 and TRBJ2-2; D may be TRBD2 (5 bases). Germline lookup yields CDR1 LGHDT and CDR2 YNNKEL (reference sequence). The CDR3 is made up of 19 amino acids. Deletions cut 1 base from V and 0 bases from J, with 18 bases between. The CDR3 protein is CASSQGRGLIITNTGELFF. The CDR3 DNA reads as TGTGCCAGCAGCCAAGGAAGAGGACTTATCATTACGAACACCGGGGAGCTGTTTTTT.

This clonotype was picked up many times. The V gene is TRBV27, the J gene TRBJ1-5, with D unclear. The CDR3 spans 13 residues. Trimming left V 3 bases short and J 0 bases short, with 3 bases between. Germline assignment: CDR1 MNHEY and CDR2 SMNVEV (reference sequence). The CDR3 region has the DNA TGTGCCAGCAGTTTCCGTAGCAATCAGCCCCAGCATTTT. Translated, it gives CASSFRSNQPQHF.

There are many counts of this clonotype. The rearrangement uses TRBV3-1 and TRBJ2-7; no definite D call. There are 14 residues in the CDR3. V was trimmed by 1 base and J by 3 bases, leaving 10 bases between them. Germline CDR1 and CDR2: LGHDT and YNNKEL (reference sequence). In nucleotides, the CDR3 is TGTGCCAGCAGCCAAGCGGTCTCGGGCTACGAGCAGTACTTC. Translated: CASSQAVSGYEQYF.

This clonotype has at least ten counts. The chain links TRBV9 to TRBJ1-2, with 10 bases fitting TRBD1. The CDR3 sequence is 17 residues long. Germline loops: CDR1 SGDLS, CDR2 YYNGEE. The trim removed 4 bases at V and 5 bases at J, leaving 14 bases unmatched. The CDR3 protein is CASSFSVAGTGAYGYTF. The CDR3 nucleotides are TGTGCCAGCAGCTTCTCGGTGGCCGGGACAGGGGCGTATGGCTACACCTTC.

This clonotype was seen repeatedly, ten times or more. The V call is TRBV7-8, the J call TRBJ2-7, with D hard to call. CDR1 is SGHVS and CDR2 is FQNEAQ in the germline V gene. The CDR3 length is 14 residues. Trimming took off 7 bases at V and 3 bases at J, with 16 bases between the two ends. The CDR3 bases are TGTGCCAGCACCTCTGGTCCAGCCGACTACGAGCAGTACTTC. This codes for CASTSGPADYEQYF.

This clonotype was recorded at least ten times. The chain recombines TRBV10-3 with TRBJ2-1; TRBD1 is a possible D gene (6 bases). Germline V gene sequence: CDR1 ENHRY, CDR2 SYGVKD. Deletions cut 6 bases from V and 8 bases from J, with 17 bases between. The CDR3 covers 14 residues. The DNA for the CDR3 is TGTGCCATCAGGGACAGCTTAGGTTGGGATGAGCAGTTCTTC. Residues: CAIRDSLGWDEQFF.

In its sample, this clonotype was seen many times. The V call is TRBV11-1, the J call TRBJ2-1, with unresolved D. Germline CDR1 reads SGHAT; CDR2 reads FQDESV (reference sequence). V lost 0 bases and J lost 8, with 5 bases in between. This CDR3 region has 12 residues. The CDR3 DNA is TGTGCCAGCAGCTTAGCCCTGGATGAGCAGTTCTTC. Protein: CASSLALDEQFF.

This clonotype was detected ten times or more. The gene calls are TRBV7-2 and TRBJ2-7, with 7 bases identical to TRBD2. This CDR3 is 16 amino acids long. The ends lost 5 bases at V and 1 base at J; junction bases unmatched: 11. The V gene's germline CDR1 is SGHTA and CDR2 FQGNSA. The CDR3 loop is CASSPYLAARSYEQYF. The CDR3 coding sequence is TGTGCCAGCAGCCCTTACCTAGCGGCTCGGTCCTACGAGCAGTACTTC.

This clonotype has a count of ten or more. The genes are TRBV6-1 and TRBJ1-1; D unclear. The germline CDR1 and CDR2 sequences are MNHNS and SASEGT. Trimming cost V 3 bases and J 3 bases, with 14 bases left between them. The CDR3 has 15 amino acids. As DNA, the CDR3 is TGTGCCAGCAGTGATAAGGGTAACCGGGACACTGAAGCTTTCTTT. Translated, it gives CASSDKGNRDTEAFF.

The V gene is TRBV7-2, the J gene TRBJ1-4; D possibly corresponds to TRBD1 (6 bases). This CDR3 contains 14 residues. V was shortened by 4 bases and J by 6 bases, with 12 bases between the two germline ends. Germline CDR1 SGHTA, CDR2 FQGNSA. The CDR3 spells CASSSTGGYEKLFF. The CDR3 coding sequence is TGTGCCAGCAGCTCGACAGGCGGATATGAAAAACTGTTTTTT.

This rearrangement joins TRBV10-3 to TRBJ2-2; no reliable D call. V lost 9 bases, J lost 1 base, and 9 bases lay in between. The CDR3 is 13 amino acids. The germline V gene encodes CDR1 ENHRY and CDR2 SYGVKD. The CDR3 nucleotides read TGTGCCATTTCCGACGGGAACACCGGGGAGCTGTTTTTT. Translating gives CAISDGNTGELFF.

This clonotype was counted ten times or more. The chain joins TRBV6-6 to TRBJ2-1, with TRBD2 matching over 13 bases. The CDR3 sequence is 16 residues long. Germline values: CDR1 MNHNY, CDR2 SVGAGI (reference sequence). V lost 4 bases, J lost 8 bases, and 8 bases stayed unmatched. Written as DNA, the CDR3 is TGTGCCAGCAGTTCCCTAGGGACTAGCGGGACCGATGAGCAGTTCTTC. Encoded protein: CASSSLGTSGTDEQFF.

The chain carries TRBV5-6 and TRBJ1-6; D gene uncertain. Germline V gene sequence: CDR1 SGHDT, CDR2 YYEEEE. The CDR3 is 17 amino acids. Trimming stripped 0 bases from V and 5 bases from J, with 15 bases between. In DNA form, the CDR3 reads TGTGCCAGCAGCTTGGTAGTCATCGGGATTCATAATTCACCCCTCCACTTT. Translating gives CASSLVVIGIHNSPLHF. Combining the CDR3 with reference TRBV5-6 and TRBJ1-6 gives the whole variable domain DAGVTQSPTHLIKTRGQQVTLRCSPKSGHDTVSWYQQALGQGPQFIFQYYEEEERQRGNFPDRFSGHQFPNYSSELNVNALLLGDSALYLCASSLVVIGIHNSPLHFGNGTRLTVT.

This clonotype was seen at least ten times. The CDR3 loop reads CASSSGSGSSPLHF. CDR3 in DNA: TGTGCCAGCAGCTCCGGGTCAGGGAGCTCACCCCTCCACTTT. V is TRBV9 and J is TRBJ1-6; D may be TRBD1 (5 bases). The CDR3 contains 14 residues. Trimming took 4 bases from V and 10 from J, leaving 15 bases between them. The germline gives CDR1 SGDLS, CDR2 YYNGEE.

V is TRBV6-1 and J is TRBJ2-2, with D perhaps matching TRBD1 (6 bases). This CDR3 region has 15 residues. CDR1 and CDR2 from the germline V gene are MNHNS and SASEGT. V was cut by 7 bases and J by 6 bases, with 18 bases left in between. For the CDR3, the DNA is TGTGCCAGCATGACCGGGACATTGGGAGCCGGGGAGCTGTTTTTT. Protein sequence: CASMTGTLGAGELFF.

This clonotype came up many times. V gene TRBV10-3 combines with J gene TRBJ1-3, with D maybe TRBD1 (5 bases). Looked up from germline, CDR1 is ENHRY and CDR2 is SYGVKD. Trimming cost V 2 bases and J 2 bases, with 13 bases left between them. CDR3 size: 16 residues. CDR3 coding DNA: TGTGCCATCAGTGAGGGTAGCTCAGGGACTGGAAACACCATATATTTT. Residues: CAISEGSSGTGNTIYF.

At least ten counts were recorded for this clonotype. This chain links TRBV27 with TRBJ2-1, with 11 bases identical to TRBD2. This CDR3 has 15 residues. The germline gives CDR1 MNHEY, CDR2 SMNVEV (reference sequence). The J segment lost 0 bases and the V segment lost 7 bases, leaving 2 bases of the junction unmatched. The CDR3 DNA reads TGTGCCAGCACCCTAGCGGGAGGCTCCTACAATGAGCAGTTCTTC. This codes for CASTLAGGSYNEQFF.

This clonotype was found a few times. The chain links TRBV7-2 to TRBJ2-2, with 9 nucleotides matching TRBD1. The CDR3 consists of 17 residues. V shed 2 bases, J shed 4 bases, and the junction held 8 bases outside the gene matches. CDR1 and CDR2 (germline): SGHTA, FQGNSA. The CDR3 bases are TGTGCCAGCAGCTTATACCGAAACAGGGGGCGCACCGGGGAGCTGTTTTTT. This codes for CASSLYRNRGRTGELFF.

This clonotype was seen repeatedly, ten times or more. The CDR3 sequence: CSVSGLNTEAFF. The CDR3 DNA follows: TGCAGTGTTAGTGGACTGAACACTGAAGCTTTCTTT. The J gene is TRBJ1-1, the V gene TRBV20-1, with D uncertain. The CDR3 consists of 12 residues. With 7 bases removed from V and 0 bases from J, the gap between germline ends came to 9 bases. Germline loops: CDR1 DFQATT, CDR2 SNEGSKA (reference sequence).

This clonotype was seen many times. The CDR3 sequence: CSVRREEGQPQHF. CDR3 DNA: TGCAGTGTTCGCAGGGAAGAGGGGCAGCCCCAGCATTTT. The chain has TRBV20-1 and TRBJ1-5; maybe TRBD1 (5 bases). From germline, CDR1 is DFQATT and CDR2 SNEGSKA (reference sequence). Trimming removed 7 bases from V and 7 bases from J, with 17 bases in between. This CDR3 is 13 amino acids long.

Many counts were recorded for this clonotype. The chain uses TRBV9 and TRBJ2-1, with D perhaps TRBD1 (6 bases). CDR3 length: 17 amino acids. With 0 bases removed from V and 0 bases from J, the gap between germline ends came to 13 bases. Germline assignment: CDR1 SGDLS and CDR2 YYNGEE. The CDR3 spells CASSVAKLDSSYNEQFF. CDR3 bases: TGTGCCAGCAGCGTAGCTAAATTGGACAGCTCCTACAATGAGCAGTTCTTC.